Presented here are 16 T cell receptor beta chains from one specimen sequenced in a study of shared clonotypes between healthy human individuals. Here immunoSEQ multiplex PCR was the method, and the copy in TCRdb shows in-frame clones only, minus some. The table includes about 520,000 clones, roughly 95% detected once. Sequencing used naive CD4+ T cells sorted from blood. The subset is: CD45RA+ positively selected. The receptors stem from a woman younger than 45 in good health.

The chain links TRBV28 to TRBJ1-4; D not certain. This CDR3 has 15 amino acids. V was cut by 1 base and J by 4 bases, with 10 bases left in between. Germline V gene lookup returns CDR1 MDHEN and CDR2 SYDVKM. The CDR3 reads CASSLSGPNNEKLFF. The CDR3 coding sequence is TGTGCCAGCAGTTTATCCGGACCGAATAATGAAAAACTGTTTTTT.

This CDR3 is CASSLELGLAGGPGTDTQYF. CDR3 nucleotides: TGTGCCAGCAGCTTAGAGTTGGGACTAGCGGGAGGGCCAGGCACAGATACGCAGTATTTT. The rearrangement uses TRBV11-2 and TRBJ2-3, with TRBD2 identical over 16 bases. The germline gives CDR1 SGHAT, CDR2 FQNNGV. The CDR3 contains 20 residues. V shed 0 bases and J 1 base; nucleotides not matched to a gene: 7.

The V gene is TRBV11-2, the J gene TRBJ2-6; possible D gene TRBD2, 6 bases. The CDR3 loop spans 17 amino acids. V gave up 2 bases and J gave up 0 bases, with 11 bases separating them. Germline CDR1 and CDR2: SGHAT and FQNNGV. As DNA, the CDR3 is TGTGCCAGCAGCTTATTCAGCGGGCACTCTGGGGCCAACGTCCTGACTTTC. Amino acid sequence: CASSLFSGHSGANVLTF.

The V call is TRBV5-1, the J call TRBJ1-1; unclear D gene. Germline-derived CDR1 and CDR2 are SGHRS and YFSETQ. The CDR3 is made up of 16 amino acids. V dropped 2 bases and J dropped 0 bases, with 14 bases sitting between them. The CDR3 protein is CASSFSPGSLNTEAFF. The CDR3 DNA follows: TGCGCCAGCAGCTTTTCGCCCGGGTCCTTGAACACTGAAGCTTTCTTT.

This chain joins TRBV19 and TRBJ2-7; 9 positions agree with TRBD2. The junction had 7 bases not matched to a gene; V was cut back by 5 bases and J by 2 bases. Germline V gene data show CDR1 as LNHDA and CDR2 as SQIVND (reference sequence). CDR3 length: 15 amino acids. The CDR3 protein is CASSDQLAGTYEQYF. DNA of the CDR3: TGTGCCAGTAGTGACCAACTAGCGGGTACCTACGAGCAGTACTTC. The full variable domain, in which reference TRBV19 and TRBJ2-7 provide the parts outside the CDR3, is DGGITQSPKYLFRKEGQNVTLSCEQNLNHDAMYWYRQDPGQGLRLIYYSQIVNDFQKGDIAEGYSVSREKKESFPLTVTSAQKNPTAFYLCASSDQLAGTYEQYFGPGTRLTVT.

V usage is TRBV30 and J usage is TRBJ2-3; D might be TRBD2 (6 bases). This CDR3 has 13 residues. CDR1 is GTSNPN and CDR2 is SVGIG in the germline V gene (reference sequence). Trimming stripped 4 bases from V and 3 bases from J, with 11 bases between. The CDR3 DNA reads TGTGCCTGGACCGGGAGCTTGACAGATACGCAGTATTTT. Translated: CAWTGSLTDTQYF.

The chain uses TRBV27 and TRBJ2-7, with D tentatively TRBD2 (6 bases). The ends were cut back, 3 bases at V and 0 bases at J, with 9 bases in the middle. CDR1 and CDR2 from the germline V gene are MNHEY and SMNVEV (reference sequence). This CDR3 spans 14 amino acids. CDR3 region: CASSLEGYSYEQYF. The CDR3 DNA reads TGTGCCAGCAGTTTGGAGGGTTACTCCTACGAGCAGTACTTC.

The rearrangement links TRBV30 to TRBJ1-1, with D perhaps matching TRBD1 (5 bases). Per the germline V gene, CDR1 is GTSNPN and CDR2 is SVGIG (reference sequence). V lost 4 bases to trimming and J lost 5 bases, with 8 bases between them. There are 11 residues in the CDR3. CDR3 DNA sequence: TGTGCCTGGAATCGGGGGACTGAAGCTTTCTTT. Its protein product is CAWNRGTEAFF.

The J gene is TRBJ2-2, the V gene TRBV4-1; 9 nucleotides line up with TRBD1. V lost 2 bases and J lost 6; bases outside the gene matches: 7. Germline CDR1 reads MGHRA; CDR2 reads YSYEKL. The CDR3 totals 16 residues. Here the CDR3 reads CASSQYGTGLSGELFF. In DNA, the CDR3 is TGCGCCAGCAGCCAATACGGGACAGGGCTCTCCGGGGAGCTGTTTTTT.

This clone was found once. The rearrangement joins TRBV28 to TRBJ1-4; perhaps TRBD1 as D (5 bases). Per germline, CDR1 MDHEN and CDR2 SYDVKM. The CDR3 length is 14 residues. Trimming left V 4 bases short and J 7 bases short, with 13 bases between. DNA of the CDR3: TGTGCCAGCAGTTCCCAGGGCATCAGTGAAAAACTGTTTTTT. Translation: CASSSQGISEKLFF.

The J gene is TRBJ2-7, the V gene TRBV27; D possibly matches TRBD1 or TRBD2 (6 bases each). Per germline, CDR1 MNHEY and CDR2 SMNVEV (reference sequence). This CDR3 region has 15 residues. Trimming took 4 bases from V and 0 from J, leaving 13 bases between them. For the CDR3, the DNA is TGTGCCAGCAGTTCACCGGGGGCGGGCTCCTACGAGCAGTACTTC. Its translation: CASSSPGAGSYEQYF.

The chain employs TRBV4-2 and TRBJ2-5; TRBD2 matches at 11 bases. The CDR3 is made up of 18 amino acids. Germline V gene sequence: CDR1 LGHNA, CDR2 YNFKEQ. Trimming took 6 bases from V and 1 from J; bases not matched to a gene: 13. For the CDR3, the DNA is TGTGCCAGCAGTCAGGGGCTAGCGGGAGGATCTCCCCAAGAGACCCAGTACTTC. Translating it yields CASSQGLAGGSPQETQYF.

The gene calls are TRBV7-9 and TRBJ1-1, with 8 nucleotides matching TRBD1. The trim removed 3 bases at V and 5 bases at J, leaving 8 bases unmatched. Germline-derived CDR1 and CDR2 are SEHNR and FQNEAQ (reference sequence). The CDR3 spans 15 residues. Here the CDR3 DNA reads TGTGCCAGCAGCTTCATAACAGGGGGGAATACTGAAGCTTTCTTT. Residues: CASSFITGGNTEAFF.

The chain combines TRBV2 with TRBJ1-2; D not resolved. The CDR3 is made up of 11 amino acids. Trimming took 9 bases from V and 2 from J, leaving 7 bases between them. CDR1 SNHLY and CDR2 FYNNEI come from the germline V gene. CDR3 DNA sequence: TGTGCCAGTTCGCAAAACTATGGCTACACCTTC. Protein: CASSQNYGYTF.

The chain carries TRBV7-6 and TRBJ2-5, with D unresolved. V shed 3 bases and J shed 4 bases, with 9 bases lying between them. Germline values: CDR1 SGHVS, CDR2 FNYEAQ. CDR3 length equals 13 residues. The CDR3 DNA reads TGTGCCAGCAGCTTCCCGGTGGGAGAGACCCAGTACTTC. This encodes CASSFPVGETQYF.

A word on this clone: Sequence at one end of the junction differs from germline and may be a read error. The CDR3: CASSQVTYPGGLFF. Written as DNA, the CDR3 is TGCGCCAGCAGCCAAGTAACCTACCCGGGGGGGCTGTTTTTT. The genes are TRBV4-1 and TRBJ2-2, with 7 nucleotides matching TRBD2. CDR3 length: 14 amino acids. Germline V gene data show CDR1 as MGHRA and CDR2 as YSYEKL.